Shown below are 31 T cell receptor beta chains from a single sample sequenced in a study of T cell repertoires in aging, cancer and after chemotherapy. TCR beta rearrangements were amplified from peripheral blood genomic DNA. Multiplex touch-down PCR with TRB-A/B primers amplified rearranged V-D-J TRB sequences. TCRdb redid the calling of the multiplex PCR reads with MiXCR, one entry per CDR3 protein. The sample includes 9,500 or so distinct CDR3 sequences, less than 30% of them seen just once. The material sequenced was blood. The receptors stem from a human donor in good health.

By sample share, this clonotype is medium-sized. J is TRBJ1-3 and V is TRBV10-3; 10 bases fit TRBD1. Germline V CDR1 and CDR2: ENHRY, SYGVKD. V shed 8 bases, J shed 4 bases, and the junction held 11 bases outside the gene matches. This CDR3 region has 16 residues. The CDR3 DNA reads TGTGCCATCTCACGGGACAGGGGTACGCCGGGAAACACCATATATTTT. Encoded protein: CAISRDRGTPGNTIYF.

The chain employs TRBV19 and TRBJ2-1, with D tentatively TRBD1 or TRBD2 (7 bases each). Trimming took off 0 bases at V and 2 bases at J, with 14 bases between the two ends. CDR1 is LNHDA, CDR2 SQIVND, per germline (reference sequence). The CDR3 consists of 17 residues. The CDR3 DNA sequence: TGTGCCAGTAGTATAGATTCTCAGGGGGGGCCCTACAATGAGCAGTTCTTC. This translates into CASSIDSQGGPYNEQFF.

Notes on this clonotype: Because it lacks the conserved phenylalanine or tryptophan at the end, this CDR3 is likely a read error. This chain connects TRBV20-1 to TRBJ2-1; 8 bases fit TRBD2. Germline CDR1 is DFQATT and CDR2 is SNEGSKA (reference sequence). Trimming took 3 bases from V and 8 from J; bases not matched to a gene: 12. There are 15 residues in the CDR3. CDR3 sequence: CSASVSGGPGDEQFL. The CDR3 DNA is TGCAGTGCTAGTGTCTCGGGAGGGCCGGGGGATGAGCAGTTCCTC.

The J gene is TRBJ2-7, the V gene TRBV10-3; 7 bases align to TRBD2. CDR1 and CDR2 (germline): ENHRY, SYGVKD. Trimming took 8 bases from V and 0 from J; bases not matched to a gene: 4. CDR3 length: 13 residues. As DNA, the CDR3 is TGTGCCATCGCGGCTAGCGGCTCCTACGAGCAGTACTTC. Translating it yields CAIAASGSYEQYF.

V gene TRBV28 combines with J gene TRBJ2-3; D is tentatively TRBD1 or TRBD2 (5 bases each). This CDR3 contains 13 residues. Trimming stripped 7 bases from V and 0 bases from J, with 8 bases between. CDR1 is MDHEN, CDR2 SYDVKM, per germline. For the CDR3, the DNA is TGTGCCAGCATCGAGGGGAGCACAGATACGCAGTATTTT. This gives the protein CASIEGSTDTQYF.

Concerning this clonotype: A read error is possible here, since a much larger clone lies one base away. This rearrangement joins TRBV30 to TRBJ1-1; a weak D match, TRBD1 (5 bases). CDR1 and CDR2 from the germline V gene are GTSNPN and SVGIG (reference sequence). The CDR3 totals 13 residues. In DNA form, the CDR3 reads TGTGCCTGGAGTAAAGAGACAGTGGGTGAAGTTTTCTTT. Amino acids: CAWSKETVGEVFF. Full variable domain (remainder filled in from reference TRBV30 and TRBJ1-1): SQTIHQWPATLVQPVGSPLSLECTVEGTSNPNLYWYRQAAGRGLQLLFYSVGIGQISSEVPQNLSASRPQDRQFILSSKKLLLSDSGFYLCAWSKETVGEVFFGQGTRLTVV.

In the case of this clonotype: With a much larger clone just one base away, this may be a read error. The chain is built from TRBV6-5 and TRBJ1-2; D remains unclear. Germline V gives CDR1 MNHEY, CDR2 SVGAGI. The CDR3 is 14 residues long. V was pared by 0 bases and J by 8 bases, with 13 bases between. In DNA, the CDR3 is TGTGCCAGCAGTTACTCTAAGTTGAACGCGGGCTACACCTTC. It yields the protein CASSYSKLNAGYTF.

This CDR3 is CASSPPRATKRSYEQYF. As DNA, the CDR3 is TGTGCCAGCTCACCACCGCGTGCCACGAAGAGGTCCTACGAGCAGTACTTC. V and J are TRBV18 and TRBJ2-7; D ambiguous. Trimming left V 0 bases short and J 1 base short, with 16 bases between. Germline V gene data show CDR1 as KGHSH and CDR2 as LQKENI. The CDR3 runs to 17 residues.

This clonotype has just a few counts. The rearrangement uses TRBV5-1 and TRBJ1-3, with 8 bases that match TRBD1. J gave up 0 bases and V 4 bases, and 12 bases lay outside the gene matches. CDR1 and CDR2 (germline): SGHRS, YFSETQ. The CDR3 length is 18 residues. This CDR3 is CASSPKGTGGLSGNTIYF. The CDR3, as DNA: TGCGCCAGCAGCCCCAAAGGGACAGGAGGGCTCTCTGGAAACACCATATATTTT.

The table lists this clonotype with a few counts. This sequence joins TRBV6-2 or TRBV6-3 and TRBJ1-1; D unclear. V was pared by 4 bases and J by 3 bases, with 12 bases between. CDR3 size: 14 residues. Germline-derived CDR1 and CDR2 are MNHEY and SVGEGT. CDR3 sequence: CASSFRGLDTEAFF. CDR3 nucleotides: TGTGCCAGCAGTTTTCGGGGATTGGACACTGAAGCTTTCTTT.

This chain connects TRBV2 to TRBJ1-2; D is unresolved. Trimming removed 2 bases at V and 8 bases at J, with 9 bases between. The CDR3 spans 12 residues. Germline assignment: CDR1 SNHLY and CDR2 FYNNEI. The chain's CDR3 is CASSESPPGYTF. The CDR3, as DNA: TGTGCCAGCAGTGAATCCCCTCCCGGCTACACCTTC.

The V gene is TRBV12-3 or TRBV12-4, the J gene TRBJ2-1; D might be TRBD1 (5 bases). The V end was cut by 8 bases, the J end by 0 bases, with 14 bases between. This CDR3 has 15 residues. CDR3 coding DNA: TGTGCCAGCGGAGAGTGGGGCGGCTCCTACAATGAGCAGTTCTTC. Translated, it gives CASGEWGGSYNEQFF.

This chain uses TRBV11-3 with TRBJ2-1; 10 nucleotides line up with TRBD1. The germline V gene has CDR1 SGHNT and CDR2 YENEEA. The CDR3 contains 15 residues. Losses at the gene ends were 5 bases for V and 5 bases for J; bases not matched to a gene: 6. The DNA for the CDR3 is TGTGCCAGCAGCCCCCGACAGGGGGCCAACAATGAGCAGTTCTTC. Residues: CASSPRQGANNEQFF.

This clonotype is classed as medium-sized. The J gene is TRBJ2-1, the V gene TRBV29-1, with 9 bases fitting TRBD1. This CDR3 is built from 13 residues. Unmatched junction bases numbered 7, after V lost 6 bases and J lost 7 bases. The germline V gene has CDR1 SQVTM and CDR2 ANQGSEA. The CDR3 spells CSVIQGASNEQFF. In DNA form, the CDR3 reads TGCAGCGTCATACAGGGGGCAAGTAATGAGCAGTTCTTC.

The V gene is TRBV6-2 or TRBV6-3, the J gene TRBJ1-3; TRBD1 might be the D (6 bases). In germline, CDR1 is MNHEY, CDR2 SVGEGT. The CDR3 is made up of 16 amino acids. The germline V and J ends were trimmed by 5 bases and 0 bases, with 14 bases remaining between them. CDR3 sequence: CASSDDDRHSGNTIYF. The CDR3 DNA reads as TGTGCCAGCAGTGACGACGACAGGCACTCTGGAAACACCATATATTTT.

This clonotype is labeled as medium-sized. The chain links TRBV29-1 to TRBJ2-7, with TRBD1 as a possible D gene (5 bases). CDR1 and CDR2 (germline): SQVTM, ANQGSEA. The CDR3 is 12 residues long. The ends were cut back, 6 bases at V and 3 bases at J, with 12 bases in the middle. This CDR3 reads CSVQGTFYEQYF. CDR3 bases: TGCAGCGTCCAGGGCACCTTCTACGAGCAGTACTTC.

The chain employs TRBV18 and TRBJ2-2, with unresolved D. Per germline, CDR1 KGHSH and CDR2 LQKENI. The V end lost 0 bases, the J end lost 1 base, and 6 bases lay between the germline ends. The CDR3 is 15 residues long. CDR3 sequence reads: CASSPPRENTGELFF. CDR3 nucleotide sequence: TGTGCCAGCTCACCACCGCGCGAGAACACCGGGGAGCTGTTTTTT.

V usage is TRBV6-6 and J usage is TRBJ2-2; the match to TRBD2 covers 7 bases. Germline lookup yields CDR1 MNHNY and CDR2 SVGAGI (reference sequence). Trimming at V came to 2 bases and at J to 2 bases, leaving 5 bases not matched to a gene. The CDR3 is made up of 16 amino acids. The CDR3 DNA reads TGTGCCAGCAGTTACCTAAGCGGGACTAACACCGGGGAGCTGTTTTTT. It is translated as CASSYLSGTNTGELFF.

This chain joins TRBV7-2 and TRBJ2-3; TRBD2 matches at 12 bases. Germline-derived CDR1 and CDR2 are SGHTA and FQGNSA. With V trimmed by 1 base and J by 3 bases, 8 bases remained unmatched. The CDR3 contains 18 residues. The CDR3 protein is CASSLGLAGDVGTDTQYF. The CDR3 region has the DNA TGTGCCAGCAGCTTAGGACTAGCGGGAGACGTTGGAACAGATACGCAGTATTTT. Complete variable domain (other parts from reference TRBV7-2 and TRBJ2-3): GAGVSQSPSNKVTEKGKDVELRCDPISGHTALYWYRQSLGQGLEFLIYFQGNSAPDKSGLPSDRFSAERTGGSVSTLTIQRTQQEDSAVYLCASSLGLAGDVGTDTQYFGPGTRLTVL.

The table lists this clonotype with a count of one. This clone may be a read error of a much larger clone one base away. V is TRBV15 and J is TRBJ2-7; no reliable D call. The germline V gene encodes CDR1 LNHNV and CDR2 YYDKDF (reference sequence). The CDR3 totals 14 residues. The CDR3 spells CAISARRESYEQYF. Written as DNA, the CDR3 is TGTGCCATCAGCGCGAGGCGCGAATCCTACGAGCAGTACTTC.

In its sample, this clonotype ranks as medium-sized. The chain recombines TRBV27 with TRBJ1-3; TRBD1 is a possible D gene (5 bases). The CDR3 has 15 residues. In germline, CDR1 is MNHEY, CDR2 SMNVEV (reference sequence). Trimming cost V 3 bases and J 3 bases, with 12 bases left between them. This chain's CDR3 is CASSLMVGGGNTIYF. CDR3 nucleotides: TGTGCCAGCAGTTTGATGGTGGGGGGTGGAAACACCATATATTTT.

Only a few counts were recorded for this clonotype. The rearrangement links TRBV14 to TRBJ1-2; maybe TRBD1 (5 bases). The CDR3 is made up of 12 amino acids. The V and J ends lost 5 bases and 7 bases respectively, with 11 bases between them. The germline V gene encodes CDR1 SGHDN and CDR2 FVKESK. The CDR3 DNA is TGTGCCAGCAGCAAAAGGAGGGGTGGCTACACCTTC. It encodes CASSKRRGGYTF.

The table lists this clonotype with a few counts. The CDR3 loop reads CSGTGEGSTDTQYF. The CDR3 coding sequence is TGCAGTGGGACAGGGGAGGGGAGCACAGATACGCAGTATTTT. The chain couples TRBV20-1 to TRBJ2-3; 9 bases line up with TRBD1. The germline gives CDR1 DFQATT, CDR2 SNEGSKA (reference sequence). This CDR3 is 14 amino acids long. The trim removed 7 bases at V and 0 bases at J, leaving 5 bases unmatched.

There are a few counts of this clonotype. The chain's CDR3 is CASSSDLRTDTQYF. In nucleotides, the CDR3 is TGTGCCAGCAGCTCGGACCTCCGCACAGATACGCAGTATTTT. The genes are TRBV7-3 and TRBJ2-3; D call uncertain. CDR1 and CDR2 from the germline V gene are SGHTA and FQGTGA. The V gene lost 4 bases and the J gene lost 1 base, with 9 bases spanning the gap. The CDR3 is 14 amino acids.

The J gene is TRBJ2-3, the V gene TRBV7-9; a weak D match, TRBD2 (5 bases). CDR1 SEHNR and CDR2 FQNEAQ come from the germline V gene (reference sequence). The CDR3 has 17 residues. The V and J ends lost 4 bases and 4 bases respectively, with 21 bases between them. The CDR3 region has the DNA TGTGCCAGCAGCTACCCAGAGCGGACCCCGACGGCAGATACGCAGTATTTT. As protein: CASSYPERTPTADTQYF.

The V gene is TRBV12-3 or TRBV12-4, the J gene TRBJ2-4; TRBD2 is a possible D gene (5 bases). The V end was cut by 4 bases, the J end by 0 bases, with 16 bases between. The CDR3 covers 17 residues. The CDR3 protein is CASSSSWSAVAKNIQYF. The CDR3 region has the DNA TGTGCCAGCAGTTCCTCTTGGTCAGCGGTAGCCAAAAACATTCAGTACTTC.

Only a few counts were recorded for this clonotype. The chain carries TRBV6-1 and TRBJ2-6; D not certain. The V gene lost 4 bases and the J gene lost 0 bases, with 7 bases spanning the gap. From germline, CDR1 is MNHNS and CDR2 SASEGT. The CDR3 has 15 amino acids. CDR3 DNA: TGTGCCAGCAGTGGAACAAACTCTGGGGCCAACGTCCTGACTTTC. This gives the protein CASSGTNSGANVLTF.

V gene TRBV7-3 combines with J gene TRBJ2-1; D is unclear. CDR1 is SGHTA, CDR2 FQGTGA, per germline. The CDR3 is 12 amino acids. The ends were cut back, 4 bases at V and 6 bases at J, with 7 bases in the middle. CDR3: CASSSPGNEQFF. CDR3 nucleotides: TGTGCCAGCAGCTCTCCCGGCAATGAGCAGTTCTTC.

This clonotype turned up a few times. The genes are TRBV14 and TRBJ2-4; TRBD2 might be the D (5 bases). The CDR3 is made up of 13 amino acids. CDR1 and CDR2 (germline): SGHDN, FVKESK. Trimming removed 3 bases from V and 5 bases from J, with 8 bases in between. The CDR3 coding sequence is TGTGCCAGCAGCCACGCGGAGGAAAACATTCAGTACTTC. This encodes CASSHAEENIQYF.

This clonotype has just a few counts. The germline gene is not matched at one end of the junction; a read error may be the cause. V and J are TRBV27 and TRBJ1-4; no clear D gene. The CDR3 sequence is 14 residues long. Germline V gene lookup returns CDR1 MNHEY and CDR2 SMNVEV (reference sequence). CDR3 sequence: CASSLIGTYEKLFF. In DNA form, the CDR3 reads TGTGCCAGCAGTTTGATAGGAACTTATGAAAAACTGTTTTTT.

By share, this clonotype ranks as medium-sized. The DNA of the CDR3 is TGTGCCTGGAGTGAGACAGGGTTCACCGGGGAGCTGTTTTTT. Amino acids: CAWSETGFTGELFF. This chain links TRBV30 with TRBJ2-2; TRBD1 matches 7 bases. V trimming: 1 base; J trimming: 4 bases; junction bases outside the gene matches: 3. This CDR3 contains 14 residues. Per the germline V gene, CDR1 is GTSNPN and CDR2 is SVGIG (reference sequence). The whole variable domain, filled in from reference TRBV30 and TRBJ2-2, reads SQTIHQWPATLVQPVGSPLSLECTVEGTSNPNLYWYRQAAGRGLQLLFYSVGIGQISSEVPQNLSASRPQDRQFILSSKKLLLSDSGFYLCAWSETGFTGELFFGEGSRLTVL.